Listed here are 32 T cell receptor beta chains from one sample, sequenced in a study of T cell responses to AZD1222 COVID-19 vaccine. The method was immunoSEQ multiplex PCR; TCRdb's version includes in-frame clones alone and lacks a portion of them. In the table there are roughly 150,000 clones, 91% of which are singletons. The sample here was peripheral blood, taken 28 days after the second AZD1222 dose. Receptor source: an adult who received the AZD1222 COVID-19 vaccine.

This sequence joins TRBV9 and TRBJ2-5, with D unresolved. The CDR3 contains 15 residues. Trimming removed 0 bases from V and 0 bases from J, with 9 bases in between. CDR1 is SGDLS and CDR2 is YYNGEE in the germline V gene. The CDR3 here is CASSVGWGNQETQYF. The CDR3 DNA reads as TGTGCCAGCAGCGTAGGTTGGGGAAACCAAGAGACCCAGTACTTC.

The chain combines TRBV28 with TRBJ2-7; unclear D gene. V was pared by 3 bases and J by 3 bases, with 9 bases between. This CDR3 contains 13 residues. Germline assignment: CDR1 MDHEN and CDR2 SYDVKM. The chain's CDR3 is CASSFPPGYEQYF. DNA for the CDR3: TGTGCCAGCAGTTTCCCGCCTGGCTACGAGCAGTACTTC.

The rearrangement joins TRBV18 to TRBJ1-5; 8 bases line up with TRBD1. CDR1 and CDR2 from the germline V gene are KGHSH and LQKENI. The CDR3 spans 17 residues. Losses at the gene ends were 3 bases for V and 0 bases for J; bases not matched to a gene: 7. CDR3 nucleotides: TGTGCCAGCTCACCGACGACAGGGGAGTCTAGCAATCAGCCCCAGCATTTT. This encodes CASSPTTGESSNQPQHF.

Here the CDR3 DNA reads TGCGCCAGCAGCTTGGAGGGACCAAATCGGGCTCCCCTCCACTTT. Protein product: CASSLEGPNRAPLHF. The chain employs TRBV5-1 and TRBJ1-6, with a possible D match to TRBD1 (5 bases). The V gene's germline CDR1 is SGHRS and CDR2 YFSETQ. The CDR3 length is 15 residues. Between the trimmed V and J ends, which lost 0 bases and 13 bases, there was a span of 17 bases.

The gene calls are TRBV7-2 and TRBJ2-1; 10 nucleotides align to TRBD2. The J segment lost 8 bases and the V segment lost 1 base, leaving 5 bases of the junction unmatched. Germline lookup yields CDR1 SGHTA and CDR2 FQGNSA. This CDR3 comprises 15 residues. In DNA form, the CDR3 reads TGTGCCAGCAGCTTAGTGACTAGCGGGTCGGATGAGCAGTTCTTC. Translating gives CASSLVTSGSDEQFF.

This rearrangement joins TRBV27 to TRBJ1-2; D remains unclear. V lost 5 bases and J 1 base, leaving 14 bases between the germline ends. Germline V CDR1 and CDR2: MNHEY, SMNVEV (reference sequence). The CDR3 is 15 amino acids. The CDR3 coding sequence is TGTGCCAGCAGTGAAAACCCTAGAGATAACTATGGCTACACCTTC. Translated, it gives CASSENPRDNYGYTF.

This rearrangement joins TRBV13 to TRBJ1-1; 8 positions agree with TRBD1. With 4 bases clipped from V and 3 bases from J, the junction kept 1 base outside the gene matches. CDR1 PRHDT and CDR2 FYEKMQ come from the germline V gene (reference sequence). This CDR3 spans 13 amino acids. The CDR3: CASSYRGDTEAFF. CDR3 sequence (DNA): TGTGCCAGCAGCTACAGGGGGGACACTGAAGCTTTCTTT.

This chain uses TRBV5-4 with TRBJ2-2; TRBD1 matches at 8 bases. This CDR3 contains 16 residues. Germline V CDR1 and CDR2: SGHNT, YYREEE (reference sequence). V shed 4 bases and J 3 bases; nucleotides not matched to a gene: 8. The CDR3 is CASSLQGARHTGELFF. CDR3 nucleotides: TGTGCCAGCAGCCTTCAGGGGGCGCGCCACACCGGGGAGCTGTTTTTT.

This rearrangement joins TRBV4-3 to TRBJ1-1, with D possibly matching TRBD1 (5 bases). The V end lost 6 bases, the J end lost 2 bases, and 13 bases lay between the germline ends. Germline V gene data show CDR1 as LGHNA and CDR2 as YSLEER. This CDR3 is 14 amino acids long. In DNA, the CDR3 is TGCGCCAGCAGTCCCGGGACGGCAAACACTGAAGCTTTCTTT. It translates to CASSPGTANTEAFF.

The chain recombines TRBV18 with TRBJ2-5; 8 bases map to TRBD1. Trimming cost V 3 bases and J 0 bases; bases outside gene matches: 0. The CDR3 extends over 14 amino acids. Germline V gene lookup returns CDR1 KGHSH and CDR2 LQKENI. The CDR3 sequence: CASSPTGDQETQYF. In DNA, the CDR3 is TGTGCCAGCTCACCGACAGGGGACCAAGAGACCCAGTACTTC.

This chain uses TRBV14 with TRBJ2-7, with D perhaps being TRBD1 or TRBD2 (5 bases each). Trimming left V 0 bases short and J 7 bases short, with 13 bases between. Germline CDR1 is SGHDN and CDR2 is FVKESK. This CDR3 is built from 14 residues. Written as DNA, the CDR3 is TGTGCCAGCAGCCAAGATGGGGGTTGGGAGGAGCAGTACTTC. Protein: CASSQDGGWEEQYF.

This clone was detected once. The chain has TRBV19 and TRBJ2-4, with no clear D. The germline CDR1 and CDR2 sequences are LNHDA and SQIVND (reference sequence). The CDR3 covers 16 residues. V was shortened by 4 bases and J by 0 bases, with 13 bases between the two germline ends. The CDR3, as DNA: TGTGCCAGTAGTAGTGTGGGTGGTCGAGCCAAAAACATTCAGTACTTC. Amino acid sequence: CASSSVGGRAKNIQYF.

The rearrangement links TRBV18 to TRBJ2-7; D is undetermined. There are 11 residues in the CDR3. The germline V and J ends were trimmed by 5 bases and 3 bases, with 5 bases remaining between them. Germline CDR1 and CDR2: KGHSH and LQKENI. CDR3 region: CASSTSYEQYF. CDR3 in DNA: TGTGCCAGCTCAACCAGCTACGAGCAGTACTTC.

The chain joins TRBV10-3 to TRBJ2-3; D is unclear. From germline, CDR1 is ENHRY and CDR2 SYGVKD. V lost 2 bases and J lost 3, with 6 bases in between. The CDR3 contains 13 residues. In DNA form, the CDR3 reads TGTGCCATCAGTGAGAGAGAGACAGATACGCAGTATTTT. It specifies CAISERETDTQYF.

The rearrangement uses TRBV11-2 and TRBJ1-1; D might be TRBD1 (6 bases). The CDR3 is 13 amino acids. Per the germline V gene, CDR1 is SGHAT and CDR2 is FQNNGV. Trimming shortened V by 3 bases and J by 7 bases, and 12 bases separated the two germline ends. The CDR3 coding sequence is TGTGCCAGCAGCTTGACAGGTCCCTTTGAAGCTTTCTTT. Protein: CASSLTGPFEAFF.

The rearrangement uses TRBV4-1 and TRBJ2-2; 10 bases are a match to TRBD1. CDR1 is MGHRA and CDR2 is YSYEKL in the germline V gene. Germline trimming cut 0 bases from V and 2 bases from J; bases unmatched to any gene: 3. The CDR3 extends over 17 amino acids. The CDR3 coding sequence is TGCGCCAGCAGCCAAGAGAGACAGGGGGCTAACACCGGGGAGCTGTTTTTT. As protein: CASSQERQGANTGELFF.

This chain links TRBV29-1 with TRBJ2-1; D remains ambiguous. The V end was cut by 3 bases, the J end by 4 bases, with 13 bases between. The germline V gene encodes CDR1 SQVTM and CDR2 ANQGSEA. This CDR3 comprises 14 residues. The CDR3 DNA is TGCAGCGTTGATTGGGTAGCCGGATACAATGAGCAGTTCTTC. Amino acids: CSVDWVAGYNEQFF.

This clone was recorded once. The CDR3 sequence: CASSQGVLGQETQYF. CDR3 in DNA: TGCGCCAGCAGTCAGGGGGTTCTGGGGCAAGAGACCCAGTACTTC. The gene calls are TRBV10-1 and TRBJ2-5, with TRBD1 identical over 7 bases. V was clipped by 5 bases and J by 2 bases; unmatched bases: 8. The germline CDR1 and CDR2 sequences are WNHNN and SYGVQD (reference sequence). The CDR3 consists of 15 residues.

CDR3 region: CASGHGAGELFF. The CDR3, as DNA: TGTGCCAGCGGGCATGGCGCCGGGGAGCTGTTTTTT. The gene calls are TRBV3-1 (or the pseudogene TRBV3-2) and TRBJ2-2; no firm D call. Germline lookup yields CDR1 LGHDT and CDR2 YNNKEL (reference sequence). CDR3 size: 12 residues. The V and J ends lost 8 bases and 6 bases respectively, with 10 bases between them.

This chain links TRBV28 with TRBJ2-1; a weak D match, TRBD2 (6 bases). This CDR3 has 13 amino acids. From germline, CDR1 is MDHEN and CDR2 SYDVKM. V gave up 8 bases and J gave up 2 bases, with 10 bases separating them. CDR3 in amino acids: CASGGITYNEQFF. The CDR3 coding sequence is TGTGCCAGCGGGGGGATTACCTACAATGAGCAGTTCTTC. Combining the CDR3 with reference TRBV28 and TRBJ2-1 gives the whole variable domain DVKVTQSSRYLVKRTGEKVFLECVQDMDHENMFWYRQDPGLGLRLIYFSYDVKMKEKGDIPEGYSVSREKKERFSLILESASTNQTSMYLCASGGITYNEQFFGPGTRLTVL.

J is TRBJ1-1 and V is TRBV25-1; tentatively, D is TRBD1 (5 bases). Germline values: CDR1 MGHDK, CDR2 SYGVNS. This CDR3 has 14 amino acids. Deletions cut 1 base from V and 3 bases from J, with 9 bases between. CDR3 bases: TGTGCCAGCAGTGAATGGCTGGGGGACACTGAAGCTTTCTTT. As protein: CASSEWLGDTEAFF.

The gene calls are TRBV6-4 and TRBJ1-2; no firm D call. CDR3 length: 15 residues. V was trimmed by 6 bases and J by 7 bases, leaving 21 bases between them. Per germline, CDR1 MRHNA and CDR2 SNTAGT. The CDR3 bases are TGTGCCAGCAGAGAAAGTGAAGAAAGGGATGCTGGCTACACCTTC. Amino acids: CASRESEERDAGYTF.

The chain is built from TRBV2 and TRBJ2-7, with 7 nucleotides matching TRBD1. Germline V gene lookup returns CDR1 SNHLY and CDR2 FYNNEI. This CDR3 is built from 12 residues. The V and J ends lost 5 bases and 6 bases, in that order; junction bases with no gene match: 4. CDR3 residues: CASSLRQGEQYF. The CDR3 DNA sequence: TGTGCCAGCAGTTTGCGACAGGGCGAGCAGTACTTC.

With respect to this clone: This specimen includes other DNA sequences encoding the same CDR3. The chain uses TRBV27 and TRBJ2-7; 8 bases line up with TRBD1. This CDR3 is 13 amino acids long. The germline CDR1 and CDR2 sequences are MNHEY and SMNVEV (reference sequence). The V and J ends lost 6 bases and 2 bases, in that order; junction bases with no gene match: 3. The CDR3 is CASSRTGTYEQYF. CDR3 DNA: TGTGCCAGCAGCCGGACAGGGACCTACGAGCAGTACTTC.

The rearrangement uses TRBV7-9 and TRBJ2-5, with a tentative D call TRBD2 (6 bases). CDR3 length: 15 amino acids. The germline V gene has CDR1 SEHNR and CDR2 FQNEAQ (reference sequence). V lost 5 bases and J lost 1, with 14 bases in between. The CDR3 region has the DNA TGTGCCAGCAGCCAACGAATCGGGAGCCAAGAGACCCAGTACTTC. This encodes CASSQRIGSQETQYF.

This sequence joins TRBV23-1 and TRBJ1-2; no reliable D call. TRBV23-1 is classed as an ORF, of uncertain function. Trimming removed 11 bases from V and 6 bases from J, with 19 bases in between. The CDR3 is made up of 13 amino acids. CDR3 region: CAGRSSDEHGYTF. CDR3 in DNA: TGCGCCGGCCGGTCGAGCGACGAGCATGGCTACACCTTC.

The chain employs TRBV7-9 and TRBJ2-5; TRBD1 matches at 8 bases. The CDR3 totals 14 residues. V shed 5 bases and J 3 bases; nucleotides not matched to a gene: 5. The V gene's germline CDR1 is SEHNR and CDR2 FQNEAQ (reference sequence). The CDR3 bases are TGTGCCAGCAGCGTGGACAGGGCGAAAGAGACCCAGTACTTC. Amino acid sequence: CASSVDRAKETQYF.

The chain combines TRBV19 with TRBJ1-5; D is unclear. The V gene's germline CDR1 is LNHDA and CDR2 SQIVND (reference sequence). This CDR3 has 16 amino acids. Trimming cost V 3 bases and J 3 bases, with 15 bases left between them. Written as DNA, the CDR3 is TGTGCCAGTAGTATTTTAAGGATGGTAAACAATCAGCCCCAGCATTTT. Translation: CASSILRMVNNQPQHF.

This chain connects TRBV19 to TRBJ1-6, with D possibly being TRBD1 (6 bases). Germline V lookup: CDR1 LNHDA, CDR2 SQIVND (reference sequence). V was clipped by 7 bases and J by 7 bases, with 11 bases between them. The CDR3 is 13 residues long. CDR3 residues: CASMGTRNSPLHF. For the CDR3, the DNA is TGTGCCAGTATGGGGACACGGAATTCACCCCTCCACTTT.

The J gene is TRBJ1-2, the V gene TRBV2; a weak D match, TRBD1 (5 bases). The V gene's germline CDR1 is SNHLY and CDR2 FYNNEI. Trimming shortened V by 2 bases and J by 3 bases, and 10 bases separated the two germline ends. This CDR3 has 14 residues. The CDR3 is CASSEQGAYYGYTF. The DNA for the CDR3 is TGTGCCAGCAGTGAACAGGGCGCCTACTATGGCTACACCTTC.

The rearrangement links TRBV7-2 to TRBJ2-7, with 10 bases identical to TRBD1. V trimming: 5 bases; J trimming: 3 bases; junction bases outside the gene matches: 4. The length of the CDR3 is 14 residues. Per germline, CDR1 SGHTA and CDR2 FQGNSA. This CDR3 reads CASSAGQGDYEQYF. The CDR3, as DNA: TGTGCCAGCAGCGCCGGACAGGGGGACTACGAGCAGTACTTC. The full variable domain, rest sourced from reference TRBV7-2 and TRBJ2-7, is GAGVSQSPSNKVTEKGKDVELRCDPISGHTALYWYRQSLGQGLEFLIYFQGNSAPDKSGLPSDRFSAERTGGSVSTLTIQRTQQEDSAVYLCASSAGQGDYEQYFGPGTRLTVT.

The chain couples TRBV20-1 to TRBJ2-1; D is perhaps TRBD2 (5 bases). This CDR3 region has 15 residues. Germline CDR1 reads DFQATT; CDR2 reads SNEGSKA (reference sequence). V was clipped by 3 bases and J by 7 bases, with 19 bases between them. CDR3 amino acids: CSASPVGSLENEQFF. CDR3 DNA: TGCAGTGCTAGTCCGGTAGGGAGCTTAGAAAATGAGCAGTTCTTC.